This T cell receptor beta chain was sequenced in a study of neurological immune-mediated disorders. For the unsorted libraries, 2 million PBMCs stored at -80 C served as input. This clonotype has ten or more counts. V gave up 3 bases and J gave up 3 bases, with 23 bases separating them. Germline V gene sequence: CDR1 SGHAT, CDR2 FQNNGV. The length of the CDR3 is 18 residues. By 5'RACE with 10-nucleotide random UMIs, the cDNA was made. TCRdb itself ran the 5' RACE reads through MiXCR, one entry per CDR3 protein. The table shows roughly 80,000 distinct CDR3 sequences, with approximately 10% occurring only once.

The V gene is TRBV11-2, the J gene TRBJ1-2; TRBD1 might be the D (6 bases). This receptor was taken from a man between 35 and 55 years old in good health. Sequences were obtained from PBMCs. The CDR3 DNA sequence: TGTGCCAGCAGCTTTAGAGACCCTAAGGCCAGGGGCGACTATGGCTACACCTTC. Amino acids: CASSFRDPKARGDYGYTF.